This T cell receptor (beta chain) appears in the sequencing data of a study of blood T cell repertoires in COVID-19. About the study: COVID-19 samples from acute and convalescent phases originated in the United States, Italy and Spain. Sources were T cells, B-cell-depleted T cells, or PBMCs; the material itself was cDNA or gDNA.

Using immunoSEQ multiplex PCR, the repertoire was profiled, and TCRdb retains in-frame clones only, with some absent. The table shows over 200,000 clones, with approximately 90% occurring only once. Self-reported history from a screening survey and questionnaire set each donor's cohort. Cohort 3 recovery required two negative PCRs, clearance, or symptom resolution. The sequencing sample was made of PBMCs or T cells enriched from blood (not recorded which). The source is a young man who had recovered from COVID-19.

CDR3 in DNA: TGTGCCAGCAGCCCAACTCAGGGGCAGAACACTGAAGCTTTCTTT. This translates into CASSPTQGQNTEAFF. The chain has TRBV7-2 and TRBJ1-1; TRBD1 might be the D (6 bases). CDR3 size: 15 residues. Germline-derived CDR1 and CDR2 are SGHTA and FQGNSA. Trimming removed 5 bases at V and 1 base at J, with 14 bases between. Based on the CDR3 plus reference TRBV7-2 and TRBJ1-1, the full variable domain is GAGVSQSPSNKVTEKGKDVELRCDPISGHTALYWYRQSLGQGLEFLIYFQGNSAPDKSGLPSDRFSAERTGGSVSTLTIQRTQQEDSAVYLCASSPTQGQNTEAFFGQGTRLTVV.